Each of the 16 T cell receptor beta chains below was sequenced from the same sample in a study of technical replicates of blood from a few donors (dated by TCRdb to 2016 to 2017). To prepare the library, the immunoSEQ multiplex PCR assay was applied. TCRdb retrieved this table from immuneACCESS and kept in-frame rearrangements only. Not all clones are present; in checked studies, unresolved V genes account for under half, and no reason is known for the remainder. This sample holds about 70,000 clones; about 96% were observed only once. Together, the top ten hold approximately 0.2% of the sample. The specimen sequenced was T cells isolated from PBMCs. The source of these receptors is a human donor in good health.

The chain combines TRBV5-1 with TRBJ2-7; 11 bases map to TRBD1. V lost 4 bases, J lost 6 bases, and 9 bases stayed unmatched. CDR1 is SGHRS, CDR2 YFSETQ, per germline. The CDR3 covers 15 residues. The CDR3 DNA sequence: TGCGCCAGCAGCCCACCAGGACAGGGGGCGCGCGAGCAGTACTTC. It is translated as CASSPPGQGAREQYF.

The CDR3 region has the DNA TGTGCCTGGGCGAACGGGAACACTGAAGCTTTCTTT. The encoded protein is CAWANGNTEAFF. This rearrangement joins TRBV30 to TRBJ1-1, with D unclear. This CDR3 contains 12 residues. From germline, CDR1 is GTSNPN and CDR2 SVGIG (reference sequence). V shed 5 bases and J shed 1 base, with 8 bases lying between them.

V is TRBV9 and J is TRBJ2-4, with D tentatively TRBD1 (6 bases). The CDR3 extends over 13 amino acids. Germline V CDR1 and CDR2: SGDLS, YYNGEE. The V end was cut by 0 bases, the J end by 9 bases, with 10 bases between. The DNA for the CDR3 is TGTGCCAGCAGCGTAGAATCCAGGGGCATTCAGTACTTC. Its protein is CASSVESRGIQYF. The whole variable domain, filled in from reference TRBV9 and TRBJ2-4, reads DSGVTQTPKHLITATGQRVTLRCSPRSGDLSVYWYQQSLDQGLQFLIQYYNGEERAKGNILERFSAQQFPDLHSELNLSSLELGDSALYFCASSVESRGIQYFGAGTRLSVL.

This sequence joins TRBV28 and TRBJ2-7; TRBD2 matches 9 bases. The CDR3 covers 14 residues. The V and J ends lost 4 bases and 6 bases, in that order; junction bases with no gene match: 7. Germline values: CDR1 MDHEN, CDR2 SYDVKM. As DNA, the CDR3 is TGTGCCAGCAGTTCCGGGACTAGCAACAGCGAGCAGTACTTC. This encodes CASSSGTSNSEQYF.

In its sample, this clone was seen once. This sequence joins TRBV7-9 and TRBJ2-3; D is perhaps TRBD1 (6 bases). Germline-derived CDR1 and CDR2 are SEHNR and FQNEAQ (reference sequence). CDR3 size: 14 residues. With 6 bases removed from V and 2 bases from J, the gap between germline ends came to 12 bases. For the CDR3, the DNA is TGTGCCAGCAGGGAAACAGGGAACACAGATACGCAGTATTTT. Translation gives CASRETGNTDTQYF.

V gene TRBV13 combines with J gene TRBJ2-3; 7 bases line up with TRBD2. CDR1 PRHDT and CDR2 FYEKMQ come from the germline V gene (reference sequence). V shed 4 bases, J shed 1 base, and the junction held 5 bases outside the gene matches. CDR3 size: 15 residues. In DNA, the CDR3 is TGTGCCAGCAGCTCGGGACGGGAGGGCACAGATACGCAGTATTTT. Translated, it gives CASSSGREGTDTQYF.

The genes are TRBV27 and TRBJ1-5, with D maybe TRBD1 (5 bases). The ends were cut back, 6 bases at V and 2 bases at J, with 8 bases in the middle. Per the germline V gene, CDR1 is MNHEY and CDR2 is SMNVEV (reference sequence). The CDR3 loop spans 13 amino acids. Written as DNA, the CDR3 is TGTGCCAGCAGACAGGCCCGCAATCAGCCCCAGCATTTT. Its translation: CASRQARNQPQHF.

The table lists this clone with a count of one. The chain carries TRBV5-6 and TRBJ2-1, with 7 bases identical to TRBD2. The CDR3 extends over 13 amino acids. After removal of 4 bases from V and 9 bases from J, the junction contained 7 bases not matched to a gene. Germline CDR1 SGHDT, CDR2 YYEEEE. The CDR3 DNA reads as TGTGCCAGCAGCGTAGACCGACTAGCTGAGCAGTTCTTC. It specifies CASSVDRLAEQFF.

The chain combines TRBV5-1 with TRBJ2-7; 10 bases line up with TRBD1. The CDR3 consists of 14 residues. V lost 4 bases, J lost 6 bases, and 7 bases stayed unmatched. Germline CDR1 reads SGHRS; CDR2 reads YFSETQ. DNA for the CDR3: TGCGCCAGCAGCCCCGTTGGGACAGGGGTCGAGCAGTACTTC. Translation: CASSPVGTGVEQYF.

The genes are TRBV7-9 and TRBJ2-1; 7 nucleotides agree with TRBD2. J lost 8 bases, V lost 5 bases, and 6 bases had no gene match. CDR1 SEHNR and CDR2 FQNEAQ come from the germline V gene (reference sequence). CDR3 length: 13 residues. The CDR3 coding sequence is TGTGCCAGCAGCCGGCCGAGCGGGGATGAGCAGTTCTTC. Protein sequence: CASSRPSGDEQFF. Full variable domain (remainder filled in from reference TRBV7-9 and TRBJ2-1): DTGVSQNPRHKITKRGQNVTFRCDPISEHNRLYWYRQTLGQGPEFLTYFQNEAQLEKSRLLSDRFSAERPKGSFSTLEIQRTEQGDSAMYLCASSRPSGDEQFFGPGTRLTVL.

The chain employs TRBV6-6 and TRBJ1-2; TRBD1 matches at 9 bases. Looked up from germline, CDR1 is MNHNY and CDR2 is SVGAGI (reference sequence). Trimming removed 2 bases from V and 4 bases from J; junction bases left unmatched: 2. The CDR3 sequence is 14 residues long. The CDR3 sequence: CASSYGTGRYGYTF. The CDR3 DNA reads TGTGCCAGCAGTTACGGGACAGGGCGCTATGGCTACACCTTC.

The V call is TRBV29-1, the J call TRBJ1-1, with D maybe TRBD1 (6 bases). Germline CDR1 SQVTM, CDR2 ANQGSEA. This CDR3 has 13 residues. The V and J ends lost 7 bases and 0 bases respectively, with 12 bases between them. The CDR3 sequence: CSGLDRLNTEAFF. Written as DNA, the CDR3 is TGCAGCGGTCTTGACAGGTTGAACACTGAAGCTTTCTTT.

This clone occurred once. This chain links TRBV28 with TRBJ2-1; 10 bases match TRBD2. V shed 5 bases, J shed 2 bases, and the junction held 9 bases outside the gene matches. Germline CDR1 is MDHEN and CDR2 is SYDVKM. This CDR3 is 17 amino acids long. The CDR3 here is CASSPRVAGGPYNEQFF. The CDR3 DNA follows: TGTGCCAGCAGTCCCAGGGTAGCGGGAGGCCCCTACAATGAGCAGTTCTTC.

The chain has TRBV5-1 and TRBJ1-1; D is ambiguous. CDR1 and CDR2 from the germline V gene are SGHRS and YFSETQ. Deletions cut 5 bases from V and 4 bases from J, with 15 bases between. The CDR3 covers 14 residues. CDR3 loop: CASRIIGSGTEAFF. CDR3 coding DNA: TGCGCCAGCAGAATCATAGGCTCGGGCACTGAAGCTTTCTTT.

The gene calls are TRBV6-5 and TRBJ1-2, with 10 positions matching TRBD1. The CDR3 extends over 14 amino acids. Germline CDR1 and CDR2: MNHEY and SVGAGI. Losses at the gene ends were 0 bases for V and 8 bases for J; bases not matched to a gene: 3. The CDR3 DNA sequence: TGTGCCAGCAGTTACTCGTGGACAGGGGGAGGCTACACCTTC. It yields the protein CASSYSWTGGGYTF.

V gene TRBV1 combines with J gene TRBJ1-5; the table gives TRBD1 as D, unverified against the DNA. TRBV1 is a pseudogene locus. The CDR3 spans 14 residues. Here the CDR3 DNA reads TGCACCAGCAGAGACAGGGGGCTTTATCAGCCCCAGCATTTT. This encodes CTSRDRGLYQPQHF.